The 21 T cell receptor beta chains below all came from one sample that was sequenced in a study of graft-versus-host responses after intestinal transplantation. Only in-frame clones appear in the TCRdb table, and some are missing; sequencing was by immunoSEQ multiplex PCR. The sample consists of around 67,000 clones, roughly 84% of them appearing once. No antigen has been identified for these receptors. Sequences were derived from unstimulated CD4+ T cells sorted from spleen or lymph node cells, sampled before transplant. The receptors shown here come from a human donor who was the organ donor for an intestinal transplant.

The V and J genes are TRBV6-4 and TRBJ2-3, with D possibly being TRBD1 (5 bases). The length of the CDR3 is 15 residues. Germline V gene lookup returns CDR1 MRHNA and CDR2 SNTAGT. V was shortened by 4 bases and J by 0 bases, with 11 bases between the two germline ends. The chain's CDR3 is CASSVDQGSTDTQYF. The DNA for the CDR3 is TGTGCCAGCAGTGTAGATCAGGGAAGCACAGATACGCAGTATTTT.

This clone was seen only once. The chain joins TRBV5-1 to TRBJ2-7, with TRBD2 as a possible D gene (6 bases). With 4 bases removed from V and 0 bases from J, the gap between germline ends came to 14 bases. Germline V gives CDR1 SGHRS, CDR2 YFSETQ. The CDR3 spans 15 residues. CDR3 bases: TGCGCCAGCAGCCCGGGAGATCGAAGCTCCTACGAGCAGTACGTC. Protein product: CASSPGDRSSYEQYV.

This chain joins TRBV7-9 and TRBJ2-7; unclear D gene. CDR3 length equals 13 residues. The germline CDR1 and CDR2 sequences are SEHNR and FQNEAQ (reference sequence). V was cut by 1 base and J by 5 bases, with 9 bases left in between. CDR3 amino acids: CASSLDSGDEQYV. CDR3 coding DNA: TGTGCCAGCAGCTTAGATAGTGGAGACGAGCAGTACGTC.

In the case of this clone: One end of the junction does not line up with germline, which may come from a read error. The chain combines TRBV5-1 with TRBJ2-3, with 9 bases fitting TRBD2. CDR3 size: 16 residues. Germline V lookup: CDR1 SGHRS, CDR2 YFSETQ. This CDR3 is CASSLGRGGSRDTQYF. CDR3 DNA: TGCGCCAGCAGCTTGGGGCGGGGGGGCAGCAGAGATACGCAGTATTTT.

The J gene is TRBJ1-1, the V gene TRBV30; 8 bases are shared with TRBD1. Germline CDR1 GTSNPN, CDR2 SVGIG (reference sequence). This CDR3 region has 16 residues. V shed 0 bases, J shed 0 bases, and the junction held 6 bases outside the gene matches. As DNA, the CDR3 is TGTGCCTGGAGTGTATGGGGGACAGGCCTGAACACTGAAGCTTTCTTT. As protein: CAWSVWGTGLNTEAFF.

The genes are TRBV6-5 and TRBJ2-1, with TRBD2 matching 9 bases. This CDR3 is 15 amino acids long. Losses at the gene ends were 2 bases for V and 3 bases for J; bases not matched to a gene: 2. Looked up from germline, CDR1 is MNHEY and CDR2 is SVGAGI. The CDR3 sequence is CASSYRAGGYNEQFF. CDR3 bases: TGTGCCAGCAGTTACAGAGCGGGGGGCTACAATGAGCAGTTCTTC.

The CDR3 sequence: CATSSSRDYANSNYGYTF. The CDR3 coding sequence is TGTGCCACCAGCAGTTCGCGGGACTACGCCAACTCTAACTATGGCTACACCTTC. The genes are TRBV15 and TRBJ1-2, with D possibly TRBD1 on 5 matching bases. This CDR3 region has 18 residues. With 3 bases removed from V and 0 bases from J, the gap between germline ends came to 20 bases. Germline CDR1 and CDR2: LNHNV and YYDKDF (reference sequence).

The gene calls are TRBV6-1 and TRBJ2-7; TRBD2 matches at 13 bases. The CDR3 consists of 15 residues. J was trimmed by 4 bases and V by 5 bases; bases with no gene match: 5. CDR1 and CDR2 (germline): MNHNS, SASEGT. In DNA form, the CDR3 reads TGTGCCAGCAGTCTTACTAGCGGGGGGGCTTACGAGCAGTACGTC. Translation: CASSLTSGGAYEQYV.

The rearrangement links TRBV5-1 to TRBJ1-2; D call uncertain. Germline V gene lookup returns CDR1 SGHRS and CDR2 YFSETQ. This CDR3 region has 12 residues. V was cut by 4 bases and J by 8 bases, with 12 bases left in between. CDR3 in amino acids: CASSTDPGGYTF. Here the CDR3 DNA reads TGCGCCAGCAGCACCGACCCGGGGGGCTACACCTTC.

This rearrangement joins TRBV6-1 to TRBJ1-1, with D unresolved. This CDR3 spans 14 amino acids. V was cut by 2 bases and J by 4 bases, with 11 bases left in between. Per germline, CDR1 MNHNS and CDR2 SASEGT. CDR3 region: CASSEQRGGTEAFF. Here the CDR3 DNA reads TGTGCCAGCAGTGAACAGCGGGGAGGCACTGAAGCTTTCTTT.

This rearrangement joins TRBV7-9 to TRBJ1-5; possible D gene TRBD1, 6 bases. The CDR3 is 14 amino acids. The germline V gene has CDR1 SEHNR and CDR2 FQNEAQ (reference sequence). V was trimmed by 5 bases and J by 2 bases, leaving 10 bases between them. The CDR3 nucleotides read TGTGCCAGCAGCAGGGAGGGGGGCAATCAGCCCCAGCATTTT. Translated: CASSREGGNQPQHF.

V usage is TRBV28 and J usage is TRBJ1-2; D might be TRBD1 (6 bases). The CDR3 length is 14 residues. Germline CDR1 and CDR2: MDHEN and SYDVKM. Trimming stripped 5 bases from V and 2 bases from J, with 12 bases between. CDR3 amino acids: CASSPPGVNYGYTF. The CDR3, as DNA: TGTGCCAGCAGTCCTCCAGGGGTAAACTATGGCTACACCTTC.

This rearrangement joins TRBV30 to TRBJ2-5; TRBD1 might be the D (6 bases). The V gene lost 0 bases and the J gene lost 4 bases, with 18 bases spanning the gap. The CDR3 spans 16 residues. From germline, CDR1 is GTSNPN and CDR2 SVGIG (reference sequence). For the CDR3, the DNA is TGTGCCTGGAGTGTAAGGGGACAACGTGGGGCAGAGACCCAGTACTTC. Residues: CAWSVRGQRGAETQYF. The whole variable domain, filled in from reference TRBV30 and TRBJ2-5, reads SQTIHQWPATLVQPVGSPLSLECTVEGTSNPNLYWYRQAAGRGLQLLFYSVGIGQISSEVPQNLSASRPQDRQFILSSKKLLLSDSGFYLCAWSVRGQRGAETQYFGPGTRLLVL.

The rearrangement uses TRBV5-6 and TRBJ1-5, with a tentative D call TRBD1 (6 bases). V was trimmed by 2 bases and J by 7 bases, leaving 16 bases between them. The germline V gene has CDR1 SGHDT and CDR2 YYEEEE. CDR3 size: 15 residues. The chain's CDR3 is CASSLGGAPFQPQHF. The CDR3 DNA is TGTGCCAGCAGCTTAGGGGGGGCCCCCTTCCAGCCCCAGCATTTT.

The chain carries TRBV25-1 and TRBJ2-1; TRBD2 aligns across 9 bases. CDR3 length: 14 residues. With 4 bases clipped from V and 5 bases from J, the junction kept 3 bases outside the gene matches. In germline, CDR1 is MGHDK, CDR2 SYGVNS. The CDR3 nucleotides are TGTGCCAGCAGTGCGGCGGGGGGGAACAATGAGCAGTTCTTC. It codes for CASSAAGGNNEQFF.

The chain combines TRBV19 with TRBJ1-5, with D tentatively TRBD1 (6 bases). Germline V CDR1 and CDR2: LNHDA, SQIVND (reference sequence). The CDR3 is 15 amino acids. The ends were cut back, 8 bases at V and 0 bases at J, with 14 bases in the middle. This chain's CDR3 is CASDRGGYSNQPQHF. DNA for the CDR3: TGTGCCAGTGATAGAGGGGGATATAGCAATCAGCCCCAGCATTTT. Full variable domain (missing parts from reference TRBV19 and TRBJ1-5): DGGITQSPKYLFRKEGQNVTLSCEQNLNHDAMYWYRQDPGQGLRLIYYSQIVNDFQKGDIAEGYSVSREKKESFPLTVTSAQKNPTAFYLCASDRGGYSNQPQHFGDGTRLSIL.

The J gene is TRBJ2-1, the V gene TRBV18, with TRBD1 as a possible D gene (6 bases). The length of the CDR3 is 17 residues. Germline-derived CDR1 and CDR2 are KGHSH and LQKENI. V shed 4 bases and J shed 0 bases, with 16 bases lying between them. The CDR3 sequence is CASSRVSGASSYNEQFF. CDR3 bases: TGTGCCAGCTCACGTGTTTCAGGGGCTAGCTCCTACAATGAGCAGTTCTTC. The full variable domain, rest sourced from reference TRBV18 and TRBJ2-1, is NAGVMQNPRHLVRRRGQEARLRCSPMKGHSHVYWYRQLPEEGLKFMVYLQKENIIDESGMPKERFSAEFPKEGPSILRIQQVVRGDSAAYFCASSRVSGASSYNEQFFGPGTRLTVL.

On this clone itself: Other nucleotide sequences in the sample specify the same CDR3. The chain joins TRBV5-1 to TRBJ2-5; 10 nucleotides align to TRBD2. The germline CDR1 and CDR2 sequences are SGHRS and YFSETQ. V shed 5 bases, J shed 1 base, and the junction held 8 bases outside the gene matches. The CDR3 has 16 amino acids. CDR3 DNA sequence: TGCGCCAGCAGTCTGGGGGCTAGCGGGGGCCAAGAGACCCAGTACTTC. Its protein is CASSLGASGGQETQYF.

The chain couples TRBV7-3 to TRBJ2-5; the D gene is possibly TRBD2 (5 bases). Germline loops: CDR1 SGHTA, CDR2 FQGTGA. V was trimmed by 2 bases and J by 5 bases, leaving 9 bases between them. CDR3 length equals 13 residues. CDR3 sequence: CASSLRGRETQYF. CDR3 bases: TGTGCCAGCAGCTTACGGGGAAGGGAGACCCAGTACTTC.

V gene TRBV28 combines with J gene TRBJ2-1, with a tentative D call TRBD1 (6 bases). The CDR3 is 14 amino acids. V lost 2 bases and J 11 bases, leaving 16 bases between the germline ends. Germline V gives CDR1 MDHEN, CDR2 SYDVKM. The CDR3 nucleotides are TGTGCCAGCAGTTTAGGACAACAGGGACGGAAGCAGTTCTTC. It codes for CASSLGQQGRKQFF.

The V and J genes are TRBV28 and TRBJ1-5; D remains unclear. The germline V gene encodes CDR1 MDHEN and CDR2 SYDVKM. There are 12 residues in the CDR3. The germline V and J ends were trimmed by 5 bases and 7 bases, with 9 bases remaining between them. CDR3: CASSTVRQPQHF. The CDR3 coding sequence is TGTGCCAGCAGTACAGTGAGACAGCCCCAGCATTTT.